One sample yielded the 32 T cell receptor beta chains listed below, sequenced in a study of quantifying T cell responses using KT2 cells. Study as a whole: TCR alpha and beta constant-region primers primed reverse transcription of RNA.

A single-stranded UMI oligo with SP2 sequence was ligated to cDNA 3' ends. The first PCR ran approximately 4 cycles with an equimolar RC1.1 and RC1.2 beta primer mix. Via MiXCR, TCRdb re-called the UMI-ligation and nested PCR reads, giving one row per CDR3 protein. This table holds 39,000 or so distinct CDR3 sequences, 17% found once. The specimen was PBMCs spiked with cells of the T cell clone KT2. The source is a human donor.

By its share, this clonotype is medium-sized (0.01 to 0.1%). This chain connects TRBV20-1 to TRBJ2-7; perhaps D is TRBD1 or TRBD2 (5 bases each). Germline CDR1 DFQATT, CDR2 SNEGSKA (reference sequence). V was pared by 0 bases and J by 3 bases, with 12 bases between. The CDR3 extends over 14 amino acids. CDR3 residues: CSARETEGNYEQYF. Here the CDR3 DNA reads TGCAGTGCTAGAGAGACAGAGGGAAACTACGAGCAGTACTTC.

This chain joins TRBV30 and TRBJ2-1; unclear D gene. The CDR3 sequence is 13 residues long. V was trimmed by 0 bases and J by 7 bases, leaving 10 bases between them. The germline V gene has CDR1 GTSNPN and CDR2 SVGIG (reference sequence). CDR3 coding DNA: TGTGCCTGGAGTGTACGTGCGTGGAATGAGCAGTTCTTC. Protein sequence: CAWSVRAWNEQFF.

The gene calls are TRBV20-1 and TRBJ2-2; either TRBD1 or TRBD2 may fit D (6 bases each). The CDR3 is 15 amino acids. In germline, CDR1 is DFQATT, CDR2 SNEGSKA (reference sequence). V lost 3 bases and J 1 base, leaving 12 bases between the germline ends. The CDR3 spells CSASSGAVNTGELFF. For the CDR3, the DNA is TGCAGTGCTAGTTCGGGGGCGGTGAACACCGGGGAGCTGTTTTTT.

This clonotype was found a few times. The chain uses TRBV29-1 and TRBJ2-7, with 8 bases aligning to TRBD1. Germline-derived CDR1 and CDR2 are SQVTM and ANQGSEA. V shed 1 base, J shed 2 bases, and the junction held 10 bases outside the gene matches. The CDR3 is 16 amino acids. The CDR3 DNA sequence: TGCAGCGTTGAAGGGGGACAGGCAACTGATCCCTACGAGCAGTACTTC. As protein: CSVEGGQATDPYEQYF.

The chain links TRBV19 to TRBJ1-3; D call uncertain. CDR3 size: 11 residues. Germline loops: CDR1 LNHDA, CDR2 SQIVND (reference sequence). V was trimmed by 9 bases and J by 3 bases, leaving 6 bases between them. The CDR3 DNA is TGTGCCAGCCGCTTTGGAAACACCATATATTTT. Protein: CASRFGNTIYF. Full variable domain (rest looked up from reference TRBV19 and TRBJ1-3): DGGITQSPKYLFRKEGQNVTLSCEQNLNHDAMYWYRQDPGQGLRLIYYSQIVNDFQKGDIAEGYSVSREKKESFPLTVTSAQKNPTAFYLCASRFGNTIYFGEGSWLTVV.

Many counts were recorded for this clonotype. The V call is TRBV29-1, the J call TRBJ2-3; tentatively, D is TRBD2 (5 bases). This CDR3 is built from 15 residues. Germline V gene lookup returns CDR1 SQVTM and CDR2 ANQGSEA. V lost 8 bases to trimming and J lost 6 bases, with 24 bases between them. The CDR3 is CSMSPGNGVADTQYF. The CDR3 nucleotides read TGCAGCATGTCCCCCGGGAACGGGGTTGCGGATACGCAGTATTTT.

This clonotype was seen only a few times. The chain recombines TRBV6-5 with TRBJ2-7; TRBD1 is a possible D gene (6 bases). This CDR3 spans 14 amino acids. V was shortened by 6 bases and J by 2 bases, with 14 bases between the two germline ends. Germline values: CDR1 MNHEY, CDR2 SVGAGI. In nucleotides, the CDR3 is TGTGCCAGCAGACCGAGGACAGAAGCCTACGAGCAGTACTTC. Translating it yields CASRPRTEAYEQYF.

The V and J genes are TRBV5-5 and TRBJ1-1; 12 nucleotides align to TRBD1. Germline V gene data show CDR1 as SGHKS and CDR2 as YYEKEE (reference sequence). The CDR3 length is 18 residues. J lost 0 bases, V lost 4 bases, and 10 bases had no gene match. The CDR3 protein is CASSLRPGQGAMNTEAFF. CDR3 in DNA: TGTGCCAGCAGCCTGAGACCGGGACAGGGGGCTATGAACACTGAAGCTTTCTTT.

The chain uses TRBV19 and TRBJ2-1, with 12 nucleotides matching TRBD2. Trimming cost V 5 bases and J 0 bases; bases outside gene matches: 5. There are 17 residues in the CDR3. The germline CDR1 and CDR2 sequences are LNHDA and SQIVND (reference sequence). The CDR3: CASSFTSGGSSYNEQFF. As DNA, the CDR3 is TGTGCCAGTAGTTTTACTAGCGGGGGGAGCTCCTACAATGAGCAGTTCTTC.

The rearrangement uses TRBV10-3 and TRBJ2-3; D unresolved. Germline assignment: CDR1 ENHRY and CDR2 SYGVKD. The CDR3 contains 12 residues. Trimming took 4 bases from V and 6 from J, leaving 8 bases between them. CDR3 in amino acids: CAISVSADTQYF. For the CDR3, the DNA is TGTGCCATCAGTGTGAGTGCCGATACGCAGTATTTT.

This clonotype was found many times. V and J are TRBV6-5 and TRBJ1-1; 8 positions match TRBD1. The CDR3 totals 17 residues. V lost 5 bases and J lost 1; bases outside the gene matches: 12. Germline V gives CDR1 MNHEY, CDR2 SVGAGI. CDR3 sequence: CASSRRQGKQKNTEAFF. The CDR3 DNA is TGTGCCAGCAGTCGAAGACAGGGGAAGCAAAAGAACACTGAAGCTTTCTTT.

The chain is built from TRBV4-2 and TRBJ2-1; 9 bases match TRBD2. The germline V gene encodes CDR1 LGHNA and CDR2 YNFKEQ. This CDR3 spans 15 amino acids. V trimming: 0 bases; J trimming: 13 bases; junction bases outside the gene matches: 10. The CDR3 spells CASSQDWLASGVQFF. The CDR3 bases are TGTGCCAGCAGCCAAGATTGGCTAGCTAGCGGGGTCCAGTTCTTC.

With regard to this clonotype: The limits of the CDR3 on the DNA are not certain, so only TCRdb's listed CDR3 is given. This chain links TRBV12-3 or TRBV12-4 with TRBJ1-1. The CDR3 has 15 residues if both end residues are counted. This CDR3 reads CASSFGAGAGTQAFF.

The chain uses TRBV5-4 and TRBJ2-3, with D maybe TRBD1 (6 bases). Trimming pared 4 bases from V and 2 bases from J, leaving 20 bases between. The germline V gene has CDR1 SGHNT and CDR2 YYREEE (reference sequence). The CDR3 spans 17 residues. The CDR3 sequence: CASSPGLGQGYTDTQYF. In nucleotides, the CDR3 is TGTGCCAGCAGCCCAGGTTTAGGGCAGGGGTACACAGATACGCAGTATTTT.

This clonotype was seen more than once but under ten times. V and J are TRBV5-1 and TRBJ2-5; possibly TRBD2 for D (6 bases). V was cut by 4 bases and J by 4 bases, with 17 bases left in between. This CDR3 contains 15 residues. Germline CDR1 reads SGHRS; CDR2 reads YFSETQ. The CDR3 is CASSPHPGGGETQYF. The CDR3 region has the DNA TGCGCCAGCAGCCCGCACCCCGGGGGTGGAGAGACCCAGTACTTC.

The chain uses TRBV7-9 and TRBJ1-3, with D perhaps matching TRBD1 (5 bases). The CDR3 is 15 residues long. Germline loops: CDR1 SEHNR, CDR2 FQNEAQ (reference sequence). Trimming left V 9 bases short and J 0 bases short, with 15 bases between. CDR3 DNA sequence: TGTGCCAGTAATGAAGACAGCAACTCTGGAAACACCATATATTTT. Protein: CASNEDSNSGNTIYF.

This chain connects TRBV25-1 to TRBJ1-1, with D perhaps matching TRBD1 (6 bases). CDR1 is MGHDK, CDR2 SYGVNS, per germline. This CDR3 spans 16 amino acids. The V and J ends lost 3 bases and 3 bases respectively, with 17 bases between them. The CDR3 region has the DNA TGTGCCAGCAGTGACTCCGGCGGGGGGCGCGACACTGAAGCTTTCTTT. Protein: CASSDSGGGRDTEAFF.

This clonotype was found many times. The rearrangement joins TRBV6-5 to TRBJ2-5; D is perhaps TRBD1 (5 bases). The V end lost 6 bases, the J end lost 7 bases, and 9 bases lay between the germline ends. Germline-derived CDR1 and CDR2 are MNHEY and SVGAGI. This CDR3 contains 11 residues. The CDR3 nucleotides read TGTGCCAGCAGAGTAGGGGCGACCCAGTACTTC. Translation gives CASRVGATQYF.

This clonotype was counted once. The rearrangement links TRBV14 to TRBJ1-1, with D possibly TRBD1 on 5 matching bases. Germline V gene lookup returns CDR1 SGHDN and CDR2 FVKESK. Trimming removed 0 bases at V and 11 bases at J, with 10 bases between. The CDR3 is made up of 12 amino acids. The CDR3 reads CASSQDHGGAFF. The CDR3 DNA reads TGTGCCAGCAGCCAAGATCACGGGGGGGCTTTCTTT.

The CDR3 here is CASGLVLGAAKNIQYF. The CDR3 nucleotides read TGTGCTAGTGGTTTGGTACTGGGGGCAGCCAAAAACATTCAGTACTTC. The rearrangement links TRBV12-5 to TRBJ2-4; maybe TRBD1 (6 bases). The CDR3 is 16 residues long. The V end was cut by 0 bases, the J end by 0 bases, with 9 bases between. The germline CDR1 and CDR2 sequences are LGHNT and FRNRAP.

V gene TRBV13 combines with J gene TRBJ2-2; 7 bases agree with TRBD2. V was clipped by 1 base and J by 4 bases; unmatched bases: 15. The CDR3 consists of 19 residues. Germline V gene data show CDR1 as PRHDT and CDR2 as FYEKMQ (reference sequence). The DNA of the CDR3 is TGTGCCAGCAGCTTAGTGATTAGCGGAGATGAGCGGGGCACCGGGGAGCTGTTTTTT. Protein sequence: CASSLVISGDERGTGELFF.

This clonotype was counted a few times. The CDR3 protein is CASSIALGQARYGYTF. The CDR3 region has the DNA TGTGCCAGTAGTATAGCCCTGGGACAGGCACGCTATGGCTACACCTTC. The J gene is TRBJ1-2, the V gene TRBV19; 8 nucleotides agree with TRBD1. Germline CDR1 LNHDA, CDR2 SQIVND (reference sequence). This CDR3 contains 16 residues. The ends lost 1 base at V and 4 bases at J; junction bases unmatched: 8.

This clonotype has just a few counts. The rearrangement links TRBV29-1 to TRBJ2-1; TRBD1 is a possible D gene (5 bases). V was pared by 6 bases and J by 2 bases, with 8 bases between. This CDR3 is built from 12 residues. Germline V CDR1 and CDR2: SQVTM, ANQGSEA. CDR3 nucleotides: TGCAGCGTGACAGAACCCTACAATGAGCAGTTCTTC. Translation gives CSVTEPYNEQFF.

This clonotype was detected only a few times. The chain combines TRBV4-2 with TRBJ2-2; 7 bases fit TRBD1. This CDR3 comprises 15 residues. After removal of 1 base from V and 1 base from J, the junction contained 0 bases not matched to a gene. CDR1 LGHNA and CDR2 YNFKEQ come from the germline V gene. CDR3 region: CASSQGTGNTGELFF. CDR3 nucleotides: TGTGCCAGCAGCCAAGGGACAGGGAACACCGGGGAGCTGTTTTTT.

This clonotype was picked up many times. The chain has TRBV4-2 and TRBJ2-3; D is uncertain. The CDR3 length is 15 residues. Germline CDR1 and CDR2: LGHNA and YNFKEQ. V lost 0 bases, J lost 3 bases, and 10 bases lay in between. Here the CDR3 reads CASSQDAPDTDTQYF. The CDR3 region has the DNA TGTGCCAGCAGCCAAGATGCTCCGGATACAGATACGCAGTATTTT.

This clonotype was counted only a few times. The rearrangement uses TRBV29-1 and TRBJ2-2; 8 bases fit TRBD1. Losses at the gene ends were 4 bases for V and 6 bases for J; bases not matched to a gene: 7. Germline CDR1 SQVTM, CDR2 ANQGSEA. CDR3 length: 14 amino acids. Here the CDR3 DNA reads TGCAGCGTTGGTGTGACAGGGGCCCCCGGGGAGCTGTTTTTT. This encodes CSVGVTGAPGELFF.

This clonotype appeared a few times. This rearrangement joins TRBV12-3 or TRBV12-4 to TRBJ2-3; 9 bases are a match to TRBD2. V was clipped by 10 bases and J by 3 bases; unmatched bases: 11. The CDR3 contains 15 residues. The CDR3 DNA follows: TGTGCCACCCAGCCCAAAACTAGCGGGACAGATACGCAGTATTTT. The encoded protein is CATQPKTSGTDTQYF.

The chain uses TRBV5-6 and TRBJ1-5; 8 bases map to TRBD1. Germline-derived CDR1 and CDR2 are SGHDT and YYEEEE. The V segment lost 1 base and the J segment 0 bases; nucleotides outside the gene matches: 9. The CDR3 is made up of 18 amino acids. DNA of the CDR3: TGTGCCAGCAGCTTGTGGACAGGGTCACTCGGTAGCAATCAGCCCCAGCATTTT. It is translated as CASSLWTGSLGSNQPQHF.

This clonotype occurred a few times. CDR3 DNA: TGCAGTGCTATTCGACTAGCGGGAGGCTACGAGCAGTACTTC. It yields the protein CSAIRLAGGYEQYF. This chain connects TRBV20-1 to TRBJ2-7; 13 nucleotides line up with TRBD2. CDR1 and CDR2 from the germline V gene are DFQATT and SNEGSKA (reference sequence). V gave up 4 bases and J gave up 3 bases; unmatched junction bases: 3. The CDR3 loop spans 14 amino acids.

The chain combines TRBV20-1 with TRBJ1-1, with D possibly matching TRBD1 (5 bases). The germline CDR1 and CDR2 sequences are DFQATT and SNEGSKA (reference sequence). The CDR3 sequence is 12 residues long. Trimming took off 3 bases at V and 5 bases at J, with 10 bases between the two ends. The CDR3 DNA sequence: TGCAGTGCTAGGAAAGGGGAGACTGAAGCTTTCTTT. It yields the protein CSARKGETEAFF.

This clonotype turned up a few times. The chain combines TRBV29-1 with TRBJ1-5; 7 nucleotides line up with TRBD1. Per the germline V gene, CDR1 is SQVTM and CDR2 is ANQGSEA. V shed 5 bases, J shed 4 bases, and the junction held 2 bases outside the gene matches. The CDR3 is made up of 12 amino acids. The CDR3 spells CSVRGPNQPQHF. The CDR3 DNA sequence: TGCAGCGTTAGGGGGCCTAATCAGCCCCAGCATTTT.

The genes are TRBV24-1 and TRBJ2-1; tentatively, D is TRBD1 or TRBD2 (6 bases each). The CDR3 is 15 amino acids. Between the trimmed V and J ends, which lost 3 bases and 5 bases, there was a span of 13 bases. Germline V gene sequence: CDR1 KGHDR, CDR2 SFDVKD. In DNA form, the CDR3 reads TGTGCCACCAGTGATCCGCGGGGACAAGACAATGAGCAGTTCTTC. It encodes CATSDPRGQDNEQFF.